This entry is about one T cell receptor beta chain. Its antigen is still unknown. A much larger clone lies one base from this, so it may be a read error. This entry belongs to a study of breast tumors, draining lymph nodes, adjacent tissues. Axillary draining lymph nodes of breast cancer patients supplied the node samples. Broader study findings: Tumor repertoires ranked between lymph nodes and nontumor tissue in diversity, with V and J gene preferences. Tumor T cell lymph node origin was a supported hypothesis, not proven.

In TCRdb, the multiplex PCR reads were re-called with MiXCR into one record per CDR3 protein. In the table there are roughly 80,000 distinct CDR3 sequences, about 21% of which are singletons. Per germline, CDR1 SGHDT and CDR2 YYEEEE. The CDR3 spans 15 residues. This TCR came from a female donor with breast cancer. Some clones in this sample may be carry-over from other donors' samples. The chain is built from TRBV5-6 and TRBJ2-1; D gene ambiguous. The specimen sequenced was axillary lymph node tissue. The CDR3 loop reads CAGSLDGPTPNMQFF. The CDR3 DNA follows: TGTGCCGGCAGCTTGGATGGACCGACCCCCAACATGCAGTTCTTC.